One sample yielded the 27 T cell receptor beta chains listed below, sequenced in a study of cytomegalovirus exposure and HLA in healthy donors. The PCR ran on 60 Vbeta and 13 Jbeta primers. Clones were read by immunoSEQ multiplex PCR, and TCRdb kept only the in-frame ones, dropping some. The sample carries approximately 150,000 clones, about 85% recorded once. Input material: PBMCs. The receptors were sampled from a boy aged 2 to 10 in good health and CMV-seronegative.

CDR3 loop: CASHTVGGAGTEAFF. CDR3 in DNA: TGTGCCAGCCATACGGTCGGGGGGGCGGGAACTGAAGCTTTCTTT. The J gene is TRBJ1-1, the V gene TRBV28; D is perhaps TRBD1 (6 bases). CDR1 is MDHEN, CDR2 SYDVKM, per germline. This CDR3 region has 15 residues. With 8 bases removed from V and 5 bases from J, the gap between germline ends came to 21 bases.

The chain has TRBV4-1 and TRBJ1-3; 7 positions match TRBD1. V lost 1 base, J lost 0 bases, and 12 bases stayed unmatched. Germline V gene data show CDR1 as MGHRA and CDR2 as YSYEKL. This CDR3 has 19 amino acids. CDR3 coding DNA: TGCGCCAGCAGCCAAGGAACGAAGATGGGACAGCTCTCTGGAAACACCATATATTTT. This gives the protein CASSQGTKMGQLSGNTIYF.

In its sample, this clone was seen once. J is TRBJ1-3 and V is TRBV20-1; unclear D gene. Germline V gives CDR1 DFQATT, CDR2 SNEGSKA (reference sequence). The V end lost 5 bases, the J end lost 7 bases, and 6 bases lay between the germline ends. The CDR3 covers 10 residues. CDR3 sequence reads: CSARSNTIYF. The CDR3 nucleotides are TGCAGTGCTCGGAGTAACACCATATATTTT.

The gene calls are TRBV28 and TRBJ2-1, with 7 bases matching TRBD2. CDR1 is MDHEN, CDR2 SYDVKM, per germline. V was clipped by 0 bases and J by 7 bases; unmatched bases: 9. The CDR3 has 16 residues. The CDR3 protein is CASSLWTSGLGNEQFF. CDR3 DNA: TGTGCCAGCAGTTTATGGACTTCTGGACTAGGGAATGAGCAGTTCTTC.

The chain employs TRBV5-1 and TRBJ2-7; a weak D match, TRBD1 (6 bases). Trimming took off 0 bases at V and 7 bases at J, with 14 bases between the two ends. CDR3 length: 14 amino acids. Per the germline V gene, CDR1 is SGHRS and CDR2 is YFSETQ. The CDR3 protein is CASSLVGGGREQYF. CDR3 nucleotides: TGCGCCAGCAGCTTGGTGGGTGGGGGCCGAGAGCAGTACTTC.

This sequence joins TRBV5-1 and TRBJ2-1; D call uncertain. Trimming took 7 bases from V and 12 from J, leaving 23 bases between them. The length of the CDR3 is 14 residues. CDR1 and CDR2 from the germline V gene are SGHRS and YFSETQ. The CDR3 DNA reads as TGCGCCAGCCGTATAGCTGAATCGCTCGTTGGGCAGTTCTTC. Its translation: CASRIAESLVGQFF. Based on the CDR3 plus reference TRBV5-1 and TRBJ2-1, the full variable domain is KAGVTQTPRYLIKTRGQQVTLSCSPISGHRSVSWYQQTPGQGLQFLFEYFSETQRNKGNFPGRFSGRQFSNSRSEMNVSTLELGDSALYLCASRIAESLVGQFFGPGTRLTVL.

The chain recombines TRBV7-6 with TRBJ2-5; tentatively, D is TRBD2 (5 bases). V dropped 9 bases and J dropped 7 bases, with 27 bases sitting between them. This CDR3 region has 16 residues. Germline V gene sequence: CDR1 SGHVS, CDR2 FNYEAQ. CDR3 DNA sequence: TGTGCCAGTTCGTTTCCCGGACGCTATAAAGGAGGGACCCAGTACTTC. It yields the protein CASSFPGRYKGGTQYF.

This clone was seen a few times. The chain has TRBV2 and TRBJ1-1; no definite D call. Germline CDR1 is SNHLY and CDR2 is FYNNEI. V was clipped by 6 bases and J by 5 bases, with 25 bases between them. The CDR3 totals 17 residues. CDR3 nucleotide sequence: TGTGCCAGCAGCCTTTCTGTCATACCGTACCCCAGGACTGAAGCTTTCTTT. It yields the protein CASSLSVIPYPRTEAFF. The full variable domain, its missing parts supplied by reference TRBV2 and TRBJ1-1, is EPEVTQTPSHQVTQMGQEVILRCVPISNHLYFYWYRQILGQKVEFLVSFYNNEISEKSEIFDDQFSVERPDGSNFTLKIRSTKLEDSAMYFCASSLSVIPYPRTEAFFGQGTRLTVV.

This chain joins TRBV27 and TRBJ2-7, with D maybe TRBD2 (6 bases). The V gene lost 4 bases and the J gene lost 5 bases, with 18 bases spanning the gap. CDR3 size: 15 residues. From germline, CDR1 is MNHEY and CDR2 SMNVEV (reference sequence). DNA for the CDR3: TGTGCCAGCAGTTGGCGGGACTCTGCTAGCAACGAGCAGTACTTC. It is translated as CASSWRDSASNEQYF.

The chain is built from TRBV7-3 and TRBJ2-2; TRBD2 is a possible D gene (5 bases). The V gene lost 2 bases and the J gene lost 5 bases, with 6 bases spanning the gap. The germline gives CDR1 SGHTA, CDR2 FQGTGA. The CDR3 contains 13 residues. CDR3 DNA sequence: TGTGCCAGCAGCTTAGCGGGTACCGGGGAGCTGTTTTTT. Protein: CASSLAGTGELFF.

A few counts support this clone. The V and J genes are TRBV18 and TRBJ1-4, with D unclear. CDR1 is KGHSH and CDR2 is LQKENI in the germline V gene. Trimming cost V 3 bases and J 0 bases, with 14 bases left between them. CDR3 length: 17 amino acids. The CDR3 coding sequence is TGTGCCAGCTCACCGAGGGCCTCCCTTGCAACTAATGAAAAACTGTTTTTT. Protein: CASSPRASLATNEKLFF.

This clone was counted once. J is TRBJ1-4 and V is TRBV10-3; D is ambiguous. CDR3 length: 13 residues. Per the germline V gene, CDR1 is ENHRY and CDR2 is SYGVKD. V lost 5 bases to trimming and J lost 0 bases, with 4 bases between them. CDR3 nucleotides: TGTGCCATCAGTCATGCAACTAATGAAAAACTGTTTTTT. This sequence encodes CAISHATNEKLFF.

V is TRBV9 and J is TRBJ2-3, with D possibly matching TRBD2 (5 bases). Germline-derived CDR1 and CDR2 are SGDLS and YYNGEE. The CDR3 is 14 residues long. V lost 1 base to trimming and J lost 6 bases, with 12 bases between them. CDR3 amino acids: CASSVIHGKDTQYF. CDR3 DNA: TGTGCCAGCAGCGTAATCCACGGGAAGGATACGCAGTATTTT.

The DNA for the CDR3 is TGTGCCAGCAGCTTAGGACAGTTCCTGAACACTGAAGCTTTCTTT. This codes for CASSLGQFLNTEAFF. The rearrangement uses TRBV11-1 and TRBJ1-1; TRBD1 might be the D (5 bases). Per the germline V gene, CDR1 is SGHAT and CDR2 is FQDESV (reference sequence). The germline V and J ends were trimmed by 1 base and 0 bases, with 9 bases remaining between them. The CDR3 covers 15 residues.

The V call is TRBV7-2, the J call TRBJ2-7; weak D call: TRBD2 (6 bases). The CDR3 runs 13 residues. Deletions cut 1 base from V and 5 bases from J, with 9 bases between. Germline V gives CDR1 SGHTA, CDR2 FQGNSA. Written as DNA, the CDR3 is TGTGCCAGCAGCTTAGAACTAGCTAACGAGCAGTACTTC. Protein: CASSLELANEQYF.

This clone showed up just once. The J gene is TRBJ2-2, the V gene TRBV2, with D unclear. The V and J ends lost 8 bases and 5 bases respectively, with 12 bases between them. The CDR3 loop spans 13 amino acids. Germline loops: CDR1 SNHLY, CDR2 FYNNEI. The CDR3 region has the DNA TGTGCCAGCGTTATCGCTGAGACCGGGGAGCTGTTTTTT. It encodes CASVIAETGELFF.

V is TRBV7-8 and J is TRBJ2-7, with D unclear. Germline assignment: CDR1 SGHVS and CDR2 FQNEAQ. This CDR3 is 15 amino acids long. V shed 6 bases and J shed 2 bases, with 17 bases lying between them. CDR3 in amino acids: CASSRNRVRTYEQYF. In DNA, the CDR3 is TGTGCCAGCAGTCGAAACCGGGTTCGAACCTACGAGCAGTACTTC.

This chain joins TRBV9 and TRBJ2-2; no definite D call. CDR3 length: 16 residues. The V gene's germline CDR1 is SGDLS and CDR2 YYNGEE. Between the trimmed V and J ends, which lost 3 bases and 3 bases, there was a span of 15 bases. The CDR3 DNA reads as TGTGCCAGCAGCGGGCCCCCCGGAGAGGACACCGGGGAGCTGTTTTTT. Translation gives CASSGPPGEDTGELFF. The complete variable domain, with remaining parts taken from reference TRBV9 and TRBJ2-2, reads DSGVTQTPKHLITATGQRVTLRCSPRSGDLSVYWYQQSLDQGLQFLIQYYNGEERAKGNILERFSAQQFPDLHSELNLSSLELGDSALYFCASSGPPGEDTGELFFGEGSRLTVL.

The J gene is TRBJ1-2, the V gene TRBV30; TRBD1 might be the D (6 bases). This CDR3 contains 13 residues. Trimming left V 3 bases short and J 6 bases short, with 14 bases between. Germline V gene data show CDR1 as GTSNPN and CDR2 as SVGIG (reference sequence). CDR3 nucleotide sequence: TGTGCCTGGAGCGACGGACAGCTTCATGGCTACACCTTC. Its translation: CAWSDGQLHGYTF.

In its sample, this clone was seen once. The rearrangement joins TRBV28 to TRBJ2-1; TRBD2 matches 8 bases. CDR1 MDHEN and CDR2 SYDVKM come from the germline V gene. V was clipped by 5 bases and J by 1 base; unmatched bases: 4. This CDR3 is 15 amino acids long. The CDR3 here is CASSRSGSSYNEQFF. For the CDR3, the DNA is TGTGCCAGCAGTAGGAGCGGGAGTTCCTACAATGAGCAGTTCTTC.

The rearrangement uses TRBV6-5 and TRBJ2-5, with D possibly matching TRBD1 (6 bases). Per the germline V gene, CDR1 is MNHEY and CDR2 is SVGAGI. The CDR3 is 11 residues long. V was clipped by 6 bases and J by 9 bases, with 11 bases between them. CDR3 sequence: CASSNRVAQYF. In nucleotides, the CDR3 is TGTGCCAGCAGCAACAGGGTGGCCCAGTACTTC.

J is TRBJ1-5 and V is TRBV7-7; the D is unclear. Deletions cut 3 bases from V and 4 bases from J, with 7 bases between. Germline V gene lookup returns CDR1 SSHAT and CDR2 FNYEAQ (reference sequence). The CDR3 contains 13 residues. The CDR3 coding sequence is TGTGCCAGCAGCTTGAGTGAAAATCAGCCCCAGCATTTT. Protein product: CASSLSENQPQHF.

The chain uses TRBV7-2 and TRBJ2-3; TRBD2 matches 9 bases. Per germline, CDR1 SGHTA and CDR2 FQGNSA. The length of the CDR3 is 17 residues. The ends lost 5 bases at V and 0 bases at J; junction bases unmatched: 9. Here the CDR3 DNA reads TGTGCCAGCAGCAAACCGGGACTAGCACTAAGCACAGATACGCAGTATTTT. Its translation: CASSKPGLALSTDTQYF.

This chain links TRBV7-9 with TRBJ2-5; perhaps TRBD1 as D (5 bases). Judging by the DNA end, TRBJ2-7 fits better; the J call may be wrong. Germline CDR1 SEHNR, CDR2 FQNEAQ (reference sequence). The length of the CDR3 is 16 residues. The CDR3 reads CASSLAGSGKPYEQYF. The CDR3 region has the DNA TGTGCCAGCAGCTTAGCTGGCTCAGGGAAGCCCTACGAGCAGTACTTC.

The chain joins TRBV6-4 to TRBJ1-2; D is unresolved. Trimming removed 6 bases at V and 0 bases at J, with 14 bases between. Germline-derived CDR1 and CDR2 are MRHNA and SNTAGT. The CDR3 has 15 amino acids. Here the CDR3 reads CASSPTSQANYGYTF. The CDR3 region has the DNA TGTGCCAGCAGCCCCACTTCGCAGGCTAACTATGGCTACACCTTC.

The genes are TRBV10-3 and TRBJ2-5; possible D gene TRBD2, 5 bases. Germline V gives CDR1 ENHRY, CDR2 SYGVKD. This CDR3 is built from 14 residues. V shed 4 bases and J shed 5 bases, with 14 bases lying between them. The chain's CDR3 is CAISVAPGDETQYF. The CDR3 DNA is TGTGCCATCAGTGTCGCGCCCGGGGATGAGACCCAGTACTTC.

The gene calls are TRBV2 and TRBJ2-3; D is unclear. The length of the CDR3 is 14 residues. Germline lookup yields CDR1 SNHLY and CDR2 FYNNEI. The V and J ends lost 6 bases and 5 bases respectively, with 15 bases between them. The CDR3 region has the DNA TGTGCCAGCAGACATCGACCCGCTAGAGATACGCAGTATTTT. It is translated as CASRHRPARDTQYF. Drawing the rest from reference TRBV2 and TRBJ2-3, the complete variable domain is EPEVTQTPSHQVTQMGQEVILRCVPISNHLYFYWYRQILGQKVEFLVSFYNNEISEKSEIFDDQFSVERPDGSNFTLKIRSTKLEDSAMYFCASRHRPARDTQYFGPGTRLTVL.